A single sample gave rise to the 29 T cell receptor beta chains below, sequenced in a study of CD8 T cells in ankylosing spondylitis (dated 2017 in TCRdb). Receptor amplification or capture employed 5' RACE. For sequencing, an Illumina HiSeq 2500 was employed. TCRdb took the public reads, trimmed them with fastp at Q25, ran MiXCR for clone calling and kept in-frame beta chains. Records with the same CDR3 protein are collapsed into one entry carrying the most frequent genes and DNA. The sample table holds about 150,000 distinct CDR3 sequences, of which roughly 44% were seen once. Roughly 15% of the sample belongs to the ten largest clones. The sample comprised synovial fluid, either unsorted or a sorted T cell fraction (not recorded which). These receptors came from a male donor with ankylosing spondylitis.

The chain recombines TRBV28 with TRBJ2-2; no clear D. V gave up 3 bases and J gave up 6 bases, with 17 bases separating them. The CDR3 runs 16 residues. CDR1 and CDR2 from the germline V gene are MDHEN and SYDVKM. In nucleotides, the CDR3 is TGTGCCAGCAGTTTTCCCCCCCAGGCGGTGGCCGGGGAGCTGTTTTTT. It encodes CASSFPPQAVAGELFF.

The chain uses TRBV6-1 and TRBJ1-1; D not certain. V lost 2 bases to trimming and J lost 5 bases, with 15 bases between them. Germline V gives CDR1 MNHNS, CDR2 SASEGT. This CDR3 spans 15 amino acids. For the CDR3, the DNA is TGTGCCAGCAGTGAAAAGAGTGAGGGAGGGACTGAAGCTTTCTTT. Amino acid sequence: CASSEKSEGGTEAFF.

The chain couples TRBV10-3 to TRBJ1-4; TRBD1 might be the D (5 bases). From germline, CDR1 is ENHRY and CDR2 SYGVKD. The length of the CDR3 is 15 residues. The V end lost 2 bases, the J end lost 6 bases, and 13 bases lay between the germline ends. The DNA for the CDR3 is TGTGCCATCAGTGAGGGAGGGGTTTCGGATGAAAAACTGTTTTTT. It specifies CAISEGGVSDEKLFF.

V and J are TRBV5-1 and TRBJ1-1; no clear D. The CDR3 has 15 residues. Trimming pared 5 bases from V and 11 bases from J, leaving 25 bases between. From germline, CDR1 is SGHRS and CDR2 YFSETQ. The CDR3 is CASRHLRLLPGYAFF. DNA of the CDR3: TGCGCCAGCAGACACCTTCGCCTACTCCCTGGTTACGCTTTCTTT.

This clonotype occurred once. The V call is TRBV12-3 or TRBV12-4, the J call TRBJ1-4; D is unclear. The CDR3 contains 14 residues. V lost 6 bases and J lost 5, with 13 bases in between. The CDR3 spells CASSKGRPNEKLFF. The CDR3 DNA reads TGTGCCAGCAGCAAGGGCAGGCCAAATGAAAAACTGTTTTTT.

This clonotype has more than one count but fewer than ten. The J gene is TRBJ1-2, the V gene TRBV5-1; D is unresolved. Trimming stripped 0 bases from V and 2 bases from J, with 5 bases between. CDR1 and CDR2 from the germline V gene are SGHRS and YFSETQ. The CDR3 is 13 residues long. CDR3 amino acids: CASSLVQNYGYTF. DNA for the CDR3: TGCGCCAGCAGCTTGGTACAGAACTATGGCTACACCTTC.

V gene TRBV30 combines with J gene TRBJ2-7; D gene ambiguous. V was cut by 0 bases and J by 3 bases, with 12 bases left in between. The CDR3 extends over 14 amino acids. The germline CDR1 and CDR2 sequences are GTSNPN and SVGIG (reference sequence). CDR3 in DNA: TGTGCCTGGAGTGTTGATTTGCTCTTCTACGAGCAGTACTTC. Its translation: CAWSVDLLFYEQYF.

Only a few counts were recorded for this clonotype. The CDR3 DNA is TGCGCCAGTACCAAGGGCAAGGGCTACGAGCAGTACTTC. Translation: CASTKGKGYEQYF. The chain joins TRBV5-1 to TRBJ2-7; no definite D call. CDR1 is SGHRS, CDR2 YFSETQ, per germline. The CDR3 spans 13 residues. V dropped 8 bases and J dropped 3 bases, with 15 bases sitting between them.

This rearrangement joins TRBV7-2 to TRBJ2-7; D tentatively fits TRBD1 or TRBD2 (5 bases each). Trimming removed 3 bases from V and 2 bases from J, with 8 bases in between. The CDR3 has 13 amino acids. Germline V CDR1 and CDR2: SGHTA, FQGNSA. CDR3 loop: CASSFGATYEQYF. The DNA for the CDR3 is TGTGCCAGCAGCTTCGGGGCGACCTACGAGCAGTACTTC. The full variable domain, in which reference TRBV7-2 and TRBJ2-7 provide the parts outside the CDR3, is GAGVSQSPSNKVTEKGKDVELRCDPISGHTALYWYRQSLGQGLEFLIYFQGNSAPDKSGLPSDRFSAERTGGSVSTLTIQRTQQEDSAVYLCASSFGATYEQYFGPGTRLTVT.

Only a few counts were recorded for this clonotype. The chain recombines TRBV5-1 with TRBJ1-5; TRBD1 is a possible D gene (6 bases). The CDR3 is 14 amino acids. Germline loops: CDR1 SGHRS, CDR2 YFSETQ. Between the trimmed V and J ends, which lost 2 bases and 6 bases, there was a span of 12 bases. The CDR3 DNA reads TGCGCCAGCAGCTTTGGGGGCGGGAGTCAGCCCCAGCATTTT. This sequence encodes CASSFGGGSQPQHF.

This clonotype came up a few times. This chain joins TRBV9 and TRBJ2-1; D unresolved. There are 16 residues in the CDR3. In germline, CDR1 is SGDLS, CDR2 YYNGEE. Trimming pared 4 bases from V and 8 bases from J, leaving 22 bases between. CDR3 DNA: TGTGCCAGCAGCATCTGGACGGTGTCCGAATTCGATGAGCAGTTCTTC. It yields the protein CASSIWTVSEFDEQFF.

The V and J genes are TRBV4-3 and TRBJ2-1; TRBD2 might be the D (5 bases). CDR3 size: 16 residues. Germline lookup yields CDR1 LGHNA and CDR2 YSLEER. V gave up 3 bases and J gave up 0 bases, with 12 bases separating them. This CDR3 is CASSHLGAVSYNEQFF. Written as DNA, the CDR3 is TGCGCCAGCAGCCACCTCGGAGCGGTCTCCTACAATGAGCAGTTCTTC.

CDR3: CASSHLPAGANVLTF. The DNA of the CDR3 is TGTGCCAGCAGCCATCTCCCCGCTGGGGCCAACGTCCTGACTTTC. The rearrangement links TRBV12-3 or TRBV12-4 to TRBJ2-6; no firm D call. This CDR3 has 15 residues. Deletions cut 6 bases from V and 2 bases from J, with 11 bases between.

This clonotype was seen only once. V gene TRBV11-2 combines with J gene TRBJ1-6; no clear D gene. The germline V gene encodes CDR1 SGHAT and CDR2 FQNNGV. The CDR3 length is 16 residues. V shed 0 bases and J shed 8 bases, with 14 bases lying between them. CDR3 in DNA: TGTGCCAGCAGCTTAGAGAATACGGGCTTTTATTCACCCCTCCACTTT. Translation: CASSLENTGFYSPLHF. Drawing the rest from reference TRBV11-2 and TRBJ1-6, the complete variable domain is EAGVAQSPRYKIIEKRQSVAFWCNPISGHATLYWYQQILGQGPKLLIQFQNNGVVDDSQLPKDRFSAERLKGVDSTLKIQPAKLEDSAVYLCASSLENTGFYSPLHFGNGTRLTVT.

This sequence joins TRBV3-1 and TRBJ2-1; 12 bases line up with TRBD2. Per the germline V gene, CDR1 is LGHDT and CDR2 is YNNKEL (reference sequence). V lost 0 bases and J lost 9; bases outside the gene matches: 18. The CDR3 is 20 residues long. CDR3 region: CASSQDLRTSGIPPNSEQFF. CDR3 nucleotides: TGTGCCAGCAGCCAAGATCTGAGGACTAGCGGGATTCCGCCTAATAGTGAGCAGTTCTTC.

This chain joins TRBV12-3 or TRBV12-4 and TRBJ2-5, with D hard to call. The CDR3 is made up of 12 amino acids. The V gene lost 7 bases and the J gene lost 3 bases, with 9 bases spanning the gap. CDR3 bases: TGTGCCAGCACGGACCGAGAAGAGACCCAGTACTTC. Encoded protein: CASTDREETQYF.

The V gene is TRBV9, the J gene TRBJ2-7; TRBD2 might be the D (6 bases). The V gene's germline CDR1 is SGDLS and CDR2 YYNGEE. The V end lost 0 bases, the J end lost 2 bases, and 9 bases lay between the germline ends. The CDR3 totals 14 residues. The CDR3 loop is CASSVEGGPYEQYF. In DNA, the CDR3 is TGTGCCAGCAGCGTAGAGGGAGGACCCTACGAGCAGTACTTC.

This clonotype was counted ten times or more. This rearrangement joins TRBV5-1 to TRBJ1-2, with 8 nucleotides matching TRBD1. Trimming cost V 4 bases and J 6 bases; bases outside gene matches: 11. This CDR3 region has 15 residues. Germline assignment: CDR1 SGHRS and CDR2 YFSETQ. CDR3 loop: CASSIQGQGHDGYTF. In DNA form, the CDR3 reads TGCGCCAGCAGCATCCAAGGACAGGGCCATGATGGCTACACCTTC.

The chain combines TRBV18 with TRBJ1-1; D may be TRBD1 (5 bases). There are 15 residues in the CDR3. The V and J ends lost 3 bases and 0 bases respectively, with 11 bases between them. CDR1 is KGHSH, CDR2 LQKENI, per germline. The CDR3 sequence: CASSPFRTLNTEAFF. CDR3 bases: TGTGCCAGCTCACCTTTTCGGACACTGAACACTGAAGCTTTCTTT.

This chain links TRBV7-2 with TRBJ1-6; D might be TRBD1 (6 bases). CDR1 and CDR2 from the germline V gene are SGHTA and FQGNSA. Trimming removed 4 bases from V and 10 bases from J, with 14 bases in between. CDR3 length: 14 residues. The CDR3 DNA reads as TGTGCCAGCAGCTGGGGGATTACAGGGTCACCCCTCCACTTT. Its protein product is CASSWGITGSPLHF.

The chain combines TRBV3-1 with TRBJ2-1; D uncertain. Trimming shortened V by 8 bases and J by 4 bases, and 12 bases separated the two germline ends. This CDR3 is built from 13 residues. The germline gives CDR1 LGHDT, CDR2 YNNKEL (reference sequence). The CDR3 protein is CASSRDRYNEQFF. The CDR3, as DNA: TGTGCCAGCTCCAGAGACCGGTACAATGAGCAGTTCTTC.

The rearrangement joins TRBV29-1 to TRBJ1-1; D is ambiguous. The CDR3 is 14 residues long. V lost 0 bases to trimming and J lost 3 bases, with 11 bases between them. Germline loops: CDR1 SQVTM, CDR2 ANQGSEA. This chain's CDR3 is CSVEDGGWDTEAFF. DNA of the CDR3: TGCAGCGTTGAAGATGGAGGGTGGGACACTGAAGCTTTCTTT.

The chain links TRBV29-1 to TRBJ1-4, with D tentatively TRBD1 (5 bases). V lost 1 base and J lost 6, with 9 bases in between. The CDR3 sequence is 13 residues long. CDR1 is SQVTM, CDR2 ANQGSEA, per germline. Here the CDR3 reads CSVEGGDDEKLFF. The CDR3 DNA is TGCAGCGTTGAAGGAGGGGATGATGAAAAACTGTTTTTT.

CDR3 amino acids: CASSGLPPGRLNTEAFF. The CDR3 coding sequence is TGTGCCAGCAGCGGACTACCCCCGGGACGGCTGAACACTGAAGCTTTCTTT. The chain combines TRBV9 with TRBJ1-1; TRBD1 might be the D (5 bases). Trimming took off 3 bases at V and 0 bases at J, with 18 bases between the two ends. Germline CDR1 is SGDLS and CDR2 is YYNGEE. The CDR3 has 17 amino acids.

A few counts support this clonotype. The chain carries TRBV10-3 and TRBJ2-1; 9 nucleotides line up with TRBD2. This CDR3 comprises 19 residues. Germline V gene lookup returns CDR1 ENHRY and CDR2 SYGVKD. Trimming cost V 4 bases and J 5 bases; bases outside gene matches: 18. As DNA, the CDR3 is TGTGCCATCAGTGCAGCGCGGGAGGGCCATTTAGAAGGAGACAATGAGCAGTTCTTC. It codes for CAISAAREGHLEGDNEQFF.

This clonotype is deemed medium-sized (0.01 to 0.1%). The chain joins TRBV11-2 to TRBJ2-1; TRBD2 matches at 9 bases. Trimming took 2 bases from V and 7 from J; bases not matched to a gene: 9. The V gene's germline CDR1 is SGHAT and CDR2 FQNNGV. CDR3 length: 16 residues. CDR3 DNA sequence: TGTGCCAGCAGCTTAAAGGGCGGGAGGGCCCTGAATGAGCAGTTCTTC. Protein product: CASSLKGGRALNEQFF.

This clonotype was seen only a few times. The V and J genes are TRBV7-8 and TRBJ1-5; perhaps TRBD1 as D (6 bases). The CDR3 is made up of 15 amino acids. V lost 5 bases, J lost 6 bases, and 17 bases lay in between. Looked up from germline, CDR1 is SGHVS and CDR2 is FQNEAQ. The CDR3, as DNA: TGTGCCAGCAGCCCACACCAGGGGCCAAGTCAGCCCCAGCATTTT. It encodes CASSPHQGPSQPQHF.

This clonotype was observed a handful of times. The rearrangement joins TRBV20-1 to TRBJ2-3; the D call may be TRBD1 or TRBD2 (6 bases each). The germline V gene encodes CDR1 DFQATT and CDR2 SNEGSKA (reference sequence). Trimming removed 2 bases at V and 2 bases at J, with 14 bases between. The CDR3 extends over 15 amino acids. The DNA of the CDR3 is TGCAGTGCTAGACCTCGTGGGGGGCCCACAGATACGCAGTATTTT. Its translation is CSARPRGGPTDTQYF.

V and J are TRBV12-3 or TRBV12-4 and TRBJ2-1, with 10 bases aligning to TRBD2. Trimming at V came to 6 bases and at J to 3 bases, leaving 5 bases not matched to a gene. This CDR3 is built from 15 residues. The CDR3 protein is CASSPTSGVYNEQFF. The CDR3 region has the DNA TGTGCCAGCAGCCCTACTAGCGGGGTCTACAATGAGCAGTTCTTC.